This T cell receptor beta chain was recovered during a study of OX40 agonist ivuxolimab in advanced cancers. V was trimmed by 4 bases and J by 2 bases, leaving 12 bases between them. The length of the CDR3 is 14 residues. Germline V gene lookup returns CDR1 MNHNS and CDR2 SASEGT. Profiling relied on immunoSEQ multiplex PCR, and the TCRdb table lists in-frame clones only, not all of them. Here the sample spans under 45,000 clones, nearly 80% being singletons. General study points: With doses of 0.1-3.0 mg/kg, partial responders showed among the lowest clonal expansion. Which antigen the expanded peripheral T cells recognized is unknown. Expanded clones were, on average, more numerous in CD8+ T cells than in CD4+.

A single count supports this clone. What it recognizes is unknown. The chain has TRBV6-1 and TRBJ2-7; D call uncertain. The sample was CD4+ or CD8+ T cells sorted from blood, taken in a trial of the OX40 agonist ivuxolimab. The receptor was isolated from an adult with an advanced solid tumor such as melanoma, head and neck, liver or kidney cancer. CDR3 DNA sequence: TGTGCCAGCAGTGTAACTCCCGGCCCCTACGAGCAGTACTTC. Protein sequence: CASSVTPGPYEQYF.